This T cell receptor (beta chain) was documented in a study of cytomegalovirus exposure and HLA in healthy donors. Overall study results and limits: Most observed TCR sequences were rare, whereas some public TCRs were detected in many donors. Researchers catalogued some 160 TCR beta chains as cytomegalovirus-associated. High sensitivity and specificity were reportedly achieved when the classifier diagnosed cytomegalovirus status.

Points on this clone: What it recognizes is unknown.

PCR involved 60 Vbeta and 13 Jbeta primers. Profiling relied on immunoSEQ multiplex PCR, and the TCRdb table lists in-frame clones only, not all of them. Found here are over 65,000 clones, approximately 80% of them singletons; the top ten hold about 3.5%. This CDR3 has 14 residues. Germline-derived CDR1 and CDR2 are LNHDA and SQIVND (reference sequence). Trimming at V came to 5 bases and at J to 10 bases, leaving 5 bases not matched to a gene. The V gene is TRBV19, the J gene TRBJ1-6; 10 bases agree with TRBD1. The sequence derives from a man in his fifties or sixties in good health and CMV-seronegative. Sequenced sample: PBMCs. CDR3 region: CASSPGTGDSPLHF. CDR3 DNA sequence: TGTGCCAGTAGTCCCGGGACAGGGGACTCACCCCTCCACTTT.